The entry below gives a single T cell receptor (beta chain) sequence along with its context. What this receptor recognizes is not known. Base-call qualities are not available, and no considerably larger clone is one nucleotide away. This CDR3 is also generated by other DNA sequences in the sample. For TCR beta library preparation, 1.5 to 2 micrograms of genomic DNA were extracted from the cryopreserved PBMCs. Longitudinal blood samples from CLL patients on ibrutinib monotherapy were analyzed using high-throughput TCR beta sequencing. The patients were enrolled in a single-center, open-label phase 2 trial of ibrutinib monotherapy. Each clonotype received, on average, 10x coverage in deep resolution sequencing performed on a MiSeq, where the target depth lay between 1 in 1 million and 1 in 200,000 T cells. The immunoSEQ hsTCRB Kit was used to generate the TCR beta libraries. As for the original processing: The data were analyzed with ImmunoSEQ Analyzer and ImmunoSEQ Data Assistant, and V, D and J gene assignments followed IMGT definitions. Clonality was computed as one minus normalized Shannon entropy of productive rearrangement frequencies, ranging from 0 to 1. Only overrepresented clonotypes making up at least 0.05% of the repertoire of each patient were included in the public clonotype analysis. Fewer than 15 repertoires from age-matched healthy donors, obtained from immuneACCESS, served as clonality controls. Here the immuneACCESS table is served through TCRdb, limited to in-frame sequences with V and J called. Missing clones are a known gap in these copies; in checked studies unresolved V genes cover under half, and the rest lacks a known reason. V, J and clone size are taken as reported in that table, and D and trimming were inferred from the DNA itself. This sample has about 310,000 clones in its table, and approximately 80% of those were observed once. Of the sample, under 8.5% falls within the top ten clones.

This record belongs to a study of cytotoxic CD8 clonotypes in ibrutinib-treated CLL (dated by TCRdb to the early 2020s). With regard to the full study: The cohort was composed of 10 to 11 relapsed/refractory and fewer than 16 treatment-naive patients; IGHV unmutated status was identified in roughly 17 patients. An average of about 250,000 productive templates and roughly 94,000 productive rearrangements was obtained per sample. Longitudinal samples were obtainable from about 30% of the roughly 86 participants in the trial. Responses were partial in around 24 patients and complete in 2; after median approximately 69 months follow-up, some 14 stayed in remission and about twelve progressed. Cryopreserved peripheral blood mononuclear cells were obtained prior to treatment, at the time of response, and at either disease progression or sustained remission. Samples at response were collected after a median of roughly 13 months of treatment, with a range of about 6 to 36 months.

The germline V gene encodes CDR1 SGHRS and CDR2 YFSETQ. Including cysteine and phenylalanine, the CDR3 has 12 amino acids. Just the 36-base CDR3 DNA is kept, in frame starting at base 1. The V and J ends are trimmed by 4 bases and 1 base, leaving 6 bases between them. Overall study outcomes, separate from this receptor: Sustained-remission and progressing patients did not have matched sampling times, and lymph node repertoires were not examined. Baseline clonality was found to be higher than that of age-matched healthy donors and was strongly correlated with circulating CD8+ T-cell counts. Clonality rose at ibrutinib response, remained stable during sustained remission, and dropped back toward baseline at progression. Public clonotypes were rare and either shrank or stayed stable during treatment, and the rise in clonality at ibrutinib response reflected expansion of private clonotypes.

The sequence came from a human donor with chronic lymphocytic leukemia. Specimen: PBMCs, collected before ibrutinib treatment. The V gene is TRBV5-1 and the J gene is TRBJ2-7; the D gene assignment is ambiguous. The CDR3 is CASSKESYEQYF. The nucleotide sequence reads TGCGCCAGCAGCAAGGAATCCTACGAGCAGTACTTC.